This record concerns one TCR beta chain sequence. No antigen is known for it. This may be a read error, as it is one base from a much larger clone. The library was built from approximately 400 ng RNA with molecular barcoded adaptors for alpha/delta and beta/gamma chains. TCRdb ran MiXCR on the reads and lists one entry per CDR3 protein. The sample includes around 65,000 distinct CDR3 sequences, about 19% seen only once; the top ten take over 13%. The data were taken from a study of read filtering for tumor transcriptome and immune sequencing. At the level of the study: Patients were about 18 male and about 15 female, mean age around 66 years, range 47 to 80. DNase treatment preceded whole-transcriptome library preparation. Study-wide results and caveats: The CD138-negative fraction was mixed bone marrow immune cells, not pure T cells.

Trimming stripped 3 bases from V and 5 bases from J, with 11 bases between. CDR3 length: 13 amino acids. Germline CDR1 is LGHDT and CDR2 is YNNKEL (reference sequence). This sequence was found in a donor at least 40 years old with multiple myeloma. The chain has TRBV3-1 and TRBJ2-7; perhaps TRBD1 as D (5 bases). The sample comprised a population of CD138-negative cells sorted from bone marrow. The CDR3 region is CASSQNRIHEQYF. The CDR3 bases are TGTGCCAGCAGCCAGAACAGGATACACGAGCAGTACTTC.